One sample yielded the 31 T cell receptor beta chains listed below, sequenced in a study of vaccination effects on CD4 cells after COVID-19. Researchers isolated CD4+ T cells once about eleven days of culture had elapsed. Sequenced by immunoSEQ multiplex PCR; TCRdb stores in-frame clones only, minus some. The data hold about 76,000 clones, with more than 70% observed a single time. What these receptors recognize is not known. The sample was CD4+ T cells from PBMCs cultured without peptide, taken before COVID-19 vaccination. The receptors were gathered from a human donor who received a COVID-19 vaccine.

This clone was recorded a few times. V is TRBV5-8 and J is TRBJ1-5; D is perhaps TRBD1 (5 bases). Germline loops: CDR1 SGHTS, CDR2 YDEGEE. CDR3 length: 15 residues. V was clipped by 4 bases and J by 0 bases, with 11 bases between them. CDR3 amino acids: CASSKTVYSNQPQHF. The CDR3 DNA reads TGTGCCAGCAGCAAGACAGTGTATAGCAATCAGCCCCAGCATTTT.

V usage is TRBV7-2 and J usage is TRBJ2-7, with 12 bases lining up with TRBD2. The V segment lost 5 bases and the J segment 4 bases; nucleotides outside the gene matches: 9. The CDR3 spans 16 residues. CDR1 is SGHTA, CDR2 FQGNSA, per germline. This CDR3 is CASSQSGLAGRYEQYV. The CDR3 nucleotides are TGTGCCAGCAGCCAATCGGGACTAGCGGGTCGGTACGAGCAGTACGTC.

The V gene is TRBV5-1, the J gene TRBJ1-6, with 8 nucleotides matching TRBD1. CDR3 length: 15 amino acids. After removal of 0 bases from V and 7 bases from J, the junction contained 3 bases not matched to a gene. The germline CDR1 and CDR2 sequences are SGHRS and YFSETQ. CDR3 amino acids: CASSLVQGENSPLHF. Written as DNA, the CDR3 is TGCGCCAGCAGCTTGGTACAGGGGGAAAATTCACCCCTCCACTTT.

This clone was seen once. The V gene is TRBV6-6, the J gene TRBJ2-7; the D is unclear. The V end was cut by 8 bases, the J end by 2 bases, with 7 bases between. In germline, CDR1 is MNHNY, CDR2 SVGAGI (reference sequence). The CDR3 consists of 11 residues. The CDR3 sequence: CASGQTYEQYV. The CDR3 nucleotides read TGTGCCAGCGGCCAAACCTACGAGCAGTACGTC.

The chain is built from TRBV2 and TRBJ2-7, with D tentatively TRBD2 (7 bases). The CDR3 spans 12 residues. Germline V gene lookup returns CDR1 SNHLY and CDR2 FYNNEI. Trimming cost V 10 bases and J 0 bases, with 10 bases left between them. This CDR3 is CATAGASYEQYV. The CDR3 coding sequence is TGTGCCACCGCGGGGGCCTCCTACGAGCAGTACGTC.

The V and J genes are TRBV7-2 and TRBJ1-3; D is possibly TRBD1 (5 bases). CDR3 length equals 15 residues. The ends were cut back, 0 bases at V and 4 bases at J, with 10 bases in the middle. Germline V gene data show CDR1 as SGHTA and CDR2 as FQGNSA. The CDR3 coding sequence is TGTGCCAGCAGCTTAGCGCAAGGGGCAGGAAACACCATATATTTT. It specifies CASSLAQGAGNTIYF.

The chain employs TRBV6-1 and TRBJ1-1; maybe TRBD1 (6 bases). Germline V gives CDR1 MNHNS, CDR2 SASEGT. The CDR3 sequence is 13 residues long. Trimming took 1 base from V and 7 from J, leaving 10 bases between them. The CDR3 DNA reads TGTGCCAGCAGTGAAGTCAGGGGCGATGAAGCTTTCTTT. Amino acids: CASSEVRGDEAFF.

V and J are TRBV7-2 and TRBJ2-5; D possibly corresponds to TRBD2 (7 bases). The CDR3 consists of 14 residues. Trimming cost V 3 bases and J 5 bases, with 13 bases left between them. CDR1 and CDR2 from the germline V gene are SGHTA and FQGNSA. CDR3 amino acids: CASSFGGLGETQYF. As DNA, the CDR3 is TGTGCCAGCAGCTTCGGGGGGCTGGGGGAGACCCAGTACTTC.

This rearrangement joins TRBV5-1 to TRBJ2-3; TRBD2 is a possible D gene (6 bases). From germline, CDR1 is SGHRS and CDR2 YFSETQ. The CDR3 totals 13 residues. V was clipped by 5 bases and J by 2 bases, with 9 bases between them. Here the CDR3 DNA reads TGCGCCAGCAGACGGGGGTTCACAGATACGCAGTATTTT. It translates to CASRRGFTDTQYF.

CDR3 DNA: TGTGCCAGCAGTACCGGAGGAGGGTTCGGGCAGCCCCAGCATTTT. Translating it yields CASSTGGGFGQPQHF. The chain is built from TRBV27 and TRBJ1-5, with D unresolved. This CDR3 region has 15 residues. V dropped 5 bases and J dropped 7 bases, with 18 bases sitting between them. The V gene's germline CDR1 is MNHEY and CDR2 SMNVEV (reference sequence).

This chain links TRBV7-2 with TRBJ2-5, with 9 bases matching TRBD1. In germline, CDR1 is SGHTA, CDR2 FQGNSA. Unmatched junction bases numbered 9, after V lost 1 base and J lost 6 bases. This CDR3 contains 16 residues. This CDR3 is CASSLGGTGIGKTQYF. CDR3 nucleotide sequence: TGTGCCAGCAGCTTAGGAGGGACAGGGATTGGGAAGACCCAGTACTTC.

The rearrangement links TRBV3-1 (or the pseudogene TRBV3-2) to TRBJ2-3; either TRBD1 or TRBD2 may fit D (6 bases each). Germline V lookup: CDR1 LGHDT, CDR2 YNNKEL (reference sequence). This CDR3 comprises 15 residues. Written as DNA, the CDR3 is TGTGCTACCGGCCAGGGACGGGGGCCCACAGATACGCAGTATTTT. Translating gives CATGQGRGPTDTQYF.

A single count supports this clone. The chain links TRBV21-1 to TRBJ1-6. TRBV21-1 is annotated as a pseudogene. This CDR3 contains 18 residues. The CDR3 DNA reads TGTGCCAGCAGCTTAAACCGCCTTTTGCCGGGGGAACATTCACCCCTCCACTTT. This gives the protein CASSLNRLLPGEHSPLHF.

The chain links TRBV19 to TRBJ1-1, with D maybe TRBD1 (6 bases). V lost 6 bases to trimming and J lost 1 base, with 12 bases between them. CDR1 and CDR2 from the germline V gene are LNHDA and SQIVND (reference sequence). This CDR3 is 14 amino acids long. As DNA, the CDR3 is TGTGCCAGTAGGACCGGGACATCGAACACTGAAGCTTTCTTT. Translation: CASRTGTSNTEAFF. The whole variable domain, remainder taken from reference TRBV19 and TRBJ1-1, is DGGITQSPKYLFRKEGQNVTLSCEQNLNHDAMYWYRQDPGQGLRLIYYSQIVNDFQKGDIAEGYSVSREKKESFPLTVTSAQKNPTAFYLCASRTGTSNTEAFFGQGTRLTVV.

Written as DNA, the CDR3 is TGTGCCAGCAGGTCGACGGGGGCCCGGTTCAATGAGCAGTTCTTC. Its translation is CASRSTGARFNEQFF. The chain employs TRBV7-3 and TRBJ2-1, with D perhaps assigned TRBD1 or TRBD2 (6 bases each). V was pared by 6 bases and J by 6 bases, with 18 bases between. Germline V gene sequence: CDR1 SGHTA, CDR2 FQGTGA. The CDR3 covers 15 residues.

The chain employs TRBV5-1 and TRBJ2-1; either TRBD1 or TRBD2 may supply D (5 bases each). In germline, CDR1 is SGHRS, CDR2 YFSETQ. The length of the CDR3 is 14 residues. V was trimmed by 6 bases and J by 8 bases, leaving 18 bases between them. This chain's CDR3 is CASTRGNSRDEQFF. DNA of the CDR3: TGCGCCAGCACGAGGGGAAATTCACGGGATGAGCAGTTCTTC.

This clone was observed once. The chain combines TRBV6-5 with TRBJ1-4, with D hard to call. The germline CDR1 and CDR2 sequences are MNHEY and SVGAGI. The CDR3 is 16 residues long. Between the trimmed V and J ends, which lost 2 bases and 4 bases, there was a span of 14 bases. The CDR3 region has the DNA TGTGCCAGCAGTTACACCTACTCGGGGAATAATGAAAAACTGTTTTTT. Translated: CASSYTYSGNNEKLFF.

The gene calls are TRBV5-1 and TRBJ2-5; D remains unclear. V was cut by 1 base and J by 4 bases, with 14 bases left in between. This CDR3 spans 15 amino acids. Germline CDR1 SGHRS, CDR2 YFSETQ. CDR3 in DNA: TGCGCCAGCAGCTTGTCTGACCCGAATAGAGAGACCCAGTACTTC. Protein product: CASSLSDPNRETQYF.

This clone was seen a single time. The V and J genes are TRBV7-2 and TRBJ1-6; D unresolved. Germline lookup yields CDR1 SGHTA and CDR2 FQGNSA. This CDR3 comprises 16 residues. Trimming took off 5 bases at V and 7 bases at J, with 18 bases between the two ends. The CDR3 DNA is TGTGCCAGCAGCCCCTACGCGACGGCGGCCAATTCACCCCTCCACTTT. Protein: CASSPYATAANSPLHF.

The rearrangement uses TRBV5-4 and TRBJ2-3, with TRBD1 matching 7 bases. Germline lookup yields CDR1 SGHNT and CDR2 YYREEE (reference sequence). Unmatched junction bases numbered 6, after V lost 3 bases and J lost 5 bases. The CDR3 covers 14 residues. The CDR3: CASSSASGGDTQYF. CDR3 DNA: TGTGCCAGCAGCTCGGCATCAGGGGGAGATACGCAGTATTTT.

The V and J genes are TRBV7-2 and TRBJ2-1; D gene ambiguous. CDR1 is SGHTA and CDR2 is FQGNSA in the germline V gene. The CDR3 has 12 residues. The germline V and J ends were trimmed by 6 bases and 10 bases, with 13 bases remaining between them. The CDR3 reads CASSQTRQEQFF. DNA of the CDR3: TGTGCCAGCAGTCAAACTCGGCAGGAGCAGTTCTTC. Based on the CDR3 plus reference TRBV7-2 and TRBJ2-1, the full variable domain is GAGVSQSPSNKVTEKGKDVELRCDPISGHTALYWYRQSLGQGLEFLIYFQGNSAPDKSGLPSDRFSAERTGGSVSTLTIQRTQQEDSAVYLCASSQTRQEQFFGPGTRLTVL.

The V and J genes are TRBV7-2 and TRBJ1-6; no clear D gene. The CDR3 spans 14 residues. From germline, CDR1 is SGHTA and CDR2 FQGNSA. V was shortened by 5 bases and J by 7 bases, with 12 bases between the two germline ends. The CDR3: CASSARHSNSPLHF. The CDR3 DNA reads TGTGCCAGCAGCGCTAGGCACAGCAATTCACCCCTCCACTTT.

This clone was counted a few times. CDR3 coding DNA: TGCAGCGTTGAGAGGGATTACACTGAAGCTTTCTTT. The encoded protein is CSVERDYTEAFF. This chain joins TRBV29-1 and TRBJ1-1; unclear D gene. Germline CDR1 SQVTM, CDR2 ANQGSEA. The ends were cut back, 3 bases at V and 3 bases at J, with 8 bases in the middle. The CDR3 runs 12 residues.

This chain joins TRBV7-3 and TRBJ2-2; D is unresolved. With 4 bases removed from V and 6 bases from J, the gap between germline ends came to 6 bases. This CDR3 comprises 12 residues. The germline CDR1 and CDR2 sequences are SGHTA and FQGTGA. CDR3 protein: CASSSPAGELFF. The CDR3 region has the DNA TGTGCCAGCAGCTCCCCCGCCGGGGAGCTGTTTTTT.

The chain uses TRBV4-1 and TRBJ2-5, with 8 bases lining up with TRBD1. CDR3 length equals 16 residues. The V and J ends lost 4 bases and 2 bases, in that order; junction bases with no gene match: 9. The germline gives CDR1 MGHRA, CDR2 YSYEKL. DNA for the CDR3: TGCGCCAGCAGCCGAGGATCCGGGACAGGTCAAGAGACCCAGTACTTC. Amino acids: CASSRGSGTGQETQYF.

The chain joins TRBV5-1 to TRBJ2-4; D is tentatively TRBD1 or TRBD2 (5 bases each). Germline V gives CDR1 SGHRS, CDR2 YFSETQ. The V end was cut by 0 bases, the J end by 1 base, with 11 bases between. This CDR3 comprises 16 residues. The CDR3 DNA follows: TGCGCCAGCAGCTTGGGAGGGGCGAAGGCCAAAAACATTCAGTACTTC. Residues: CASSLGGAKAKNIQYF.

The rearrangement links TRBV6-6 to TRBJ2-6; D is uncertain. Germline V gives CDR1 MNHNY, CDR2 SVGAGI (reference sequence). Trimming stripped 6 bases from V and 2 bases from J, with 11 bases between. This CDR3 spans 15 amino acids. CDR3 nucleotides: TGTGCCAGCAGCCCAAGGTACCCTGGGGCCAACGTCCTGACTTTC. This sequence encodes CASSPRYPGANVLTF.

V is TRBV6-5 and J is TRBJ1-3; D gene unclear. V was trimmed by 7 bases and J by 0 bases, leaving 7 bases between them. The CDR3 consists of 13 residues. Germline V gene data show CDR1 as MNHEY and CDR2 as SVGAGI. CDR3 loop: CASTRGSGNTIYF. CDR3 bases: TGTGCCAGCACCCGGGGCTCTGGAAACACCATATATTTT.

The count of this clone is one. This chain links TRBV5-4 with TRBJ2-7; D may be TRBD1 (5 bases). Trimming pared 0 bases from V and 2 bases from J, leaving 12 bases between. Germline CDR1 is SGHNT and CDR2 is YYREEE (reference sequence). This CDR3 is built from 15 residues. CDR3 bases: TGTGCCAGCAGCTTGGCCGGGCAGGGTCCCTACGAGCAGTACGTC. Translation gives CASSLAGQGPYEQYV.

The chain uses TRBV18 and TRBJ2-7; D might be TRBD1 (6 bases). V was pared by 5 bases and J by 2 bases, with 19 bases between. The CDR3 length is 16 residues. Germline CDR1 reads KGHSH; CDR2 reads LQKENI. The CDR3 coding sequence is TGTGCCAGCTCAAATTTGGCCAGGGGCGTGGCCTACGAGCAGTACGTC. This translates into CASSNLARGVAYEQYV.

This chain connects TRBV4-1 to TRBJ1-6; D gene uncertain. There are 14 residues in the CDR3. With 0 bases removed from V and 7 bases from J, the gap between germline ends came to 7 bases. CDR1 and CDR2 from the germline V gene are MGHRA and YSYEKL. The CDR3 region is CASSQDRQNSPLHF. The CDR3 DNA follows: TGCGCCAGCAGCCAAGACCGACAAAATTCACCCCTCCACTTT.